Listed here are 23 T cell receptor beta chains from one sample, sequenced in a study of control samples from healthy donors and cancer patients. Repertoires were generated with immunoSEQ multiplex PCR, while TCRdb's copy carries only in-frame clones and drops some. The table has around 150,000 clones, roughly 90% seen once. What was sequenced was blood. The receptors shown here come from a man aged 30-40 years in good health.

The J gene is TRBJ2-1, the V gene TRBV29-1; TRBD1 is a possible D gene (5 bases). The CDR3 covers 12 residues. Trimming removed 7 bases at V and 8 bases at J, with 15 bases between. Germline CDR1 SQVTM, CDR2 ANQGSEA. This CDR3 reads CSGARAVDEQFF. CDR3 nucleotides: TGCAGCGGGGCCAGGGCAGTAGATGAGCAGTTCTTC.

The CDR3, as DNA: TGTGCCAGCAGCCACACGTTCAGATCCAGGAACACTGAAGCTTTCTTT. Residues: CASSHTFRSRNTEAFF. The chain carries TRBV3-1 (or the pseudogene TRBV3-2) and TRBJ1-1; D not certain. Germline CDR1 reads LGHDT; CDR2 reads YNNKEL (reference sequence). Trimming removed 3 bases from V and 1 base from J, with 15 bases in between. CDR3 size: 16 residues.

The chain combines TRBV2 with TRBJ1-1; TRBD1 agrees at 9 bases. This CDR3 region has 13 residues. CDR1 SNHLY and CDR2 FYNNEI come from the germline V gene. Trimming removed 4 bases from V and 5 bases from J; junction bases left unmatched: 2. The CDR3 loop is CASSGGQGTEAFF. The CDR3 region has the DNA TGTGCCAGCAGTGGGGGACAGGGAACTGAAGCTTTCTTT.

CDR3 nucleotides: TGTGCCAGCAGGGACAGCGGCACAGATACGCAGTATTTT. Translating it yields CASRDSGTDTQYF. The chain employs TRBV12-3 or TRBV12-4 and TRBJ2-3; tentative D call: TRBD1 (6 bases). CDR3 size: 13 residues. The V gene lost 6 bases and the J gene lost 1 base, with 8 bases spanning the gap.

The chain employs TRBV5-1 and TRBJ2-5, with 14 bases matching TRBD2. CDR1 and CDR2 from the germline V gene are SGHRS and YFSETQ. The CDR3 covers 17 residues. J lost 1 base, V lost 3 bases, and 5 bases had no gene match. The CDR3 reads CASSYGTSGGRQETQYF. DNA of the CDR3: TGCGCCAGCAGCTATGGGACTAGCGGGGGCCGCCAAGAGACCCAGTACTTC.

V usage is TRBV6-5 and J usage is TRBJ1-1; no clear D gene. Germline V gives CDR1 MNHEY, CDR2 SVGAGI. V lost 7 bases and J 1 base, leaving 10 bases between the germline ends. The CDR3 consists of 13 residues. CDR3 region: CASTDTANTEAFF. In DNA form, the CDR3 reads TGTGCCAGCACCGACACGGCGAACACTGAAGCTTTCTTT.

This clone has a handful of counts. The chain employs TRBV2 and TRBJ1-2; D remains unclear. This CDR3 is 13 amino acids long. Germline V CDR1 and CDR2: SNHLY, FYNNEI. Trimming took off 6 bases at V and 8 bases at J, with 16 bases between the two ends. CDR3 nucleotide sequence: TGTGCCAGCAGCGCGGGTGAAGGGTTAGGCTACACCTTC. It codes for CASSAGEGLGYTF.

This rearrangement joins TRBV14 to TRBJ2-3; TRBD1 matches 7 bases. The V segment lost 2 bases and the J segment 1 base; nucleotides outside the gene matches: 3. The germline gives CDR1 SGHDN, CDR2 FVKESK. The CDR3 consists of 15 residues. The CDR3 region is CASSQLGQGTDTQYF. The CDR3 nucleotides are TGTGCCAGCAGCCAACTTGGACAGGGCACAGATACGCAGTATTTT.

The rearrangement uses TRBV2 and TRBJ1-1, with D maybe TRBD1 (6 bases). The CDR3 is 16 residues long. V was cut by 2 bases and J by 0 bases, with 13 bases left in between. Per germline, CDR1 SNHLY and CDR2 FYNNEI. The CDR3 is CASSESLDSLNTEAFF. CDR3 nucleotides: TGTGCCAGCAGTGAATCCTTGGACAGCTTGAACACTGAAGCTTTCTTT.

The chain has TRBV5-1 and TRBJ1-4; D perhaps matches TRBD1 (6 bases). The CDR3 is 14 amino acids. The germline V gene has CDR1 SGHRS and CDR2 YFSETQ. With 5 bases removed from V and 5 bases from J, the gap between germline ends came to 13 bases. This CDR3 reads CASSTGTRNEKLFF. The CDR3 coding sequence is TGCGCCAGCAGTACAGGGACTAGGAATGAAAAACTGTTTTTT.

This chain links TRBV5-4 with TRBJ2-1, with TRBD2 matching over 9 bases. CDR1 is SGHNT and CDR2 is YYREEE in the germline V gene (reference sequence). The CDR3 has 16 amino acids. The V gene end was trimmed by 4 bases and the J gene end by 6 bases; junction bases not matched to a gene: 11. CDR3 sequence: CASSLWGAGGPNEQFF. In DNA, the CDR3 is TGTGCCAGCAGCCTCTGGGGAGCGGGGGGACCCAATGAGCAGTTCTTC.

This chain links TRBV7-6 with TRBJ2-5, with 10 bases fitting TRBD1. The V gene end was trimmed by 3 bases and the J gene end by 5 bases; junction bases not matched to a gene: 0. The CDR3 runs 13 residues. Germline lookup yields CDR1 SGHVS and CDR2 FNYEAQ. CDR3 DNA sequence: TGTGCCAGCAGCTTGGACAGGGGGGAGACCCAGTACTTC. Translated: CASSLDRGETQYF.

Comment on this clone: The sample holds other DNA sequences that translate to the same CDR3. This chain links TRBV28 with TRBJ1-2; TRBD1 aligns across 7 bases. V was pared by 1 base and J by 4 bases, with 3 bases of the junction left unmatched. This CDR3 has 14 amino acids. CDR1 is MDHEN, CDR2 SYDVKM, per germline. The CDR3 DNA reads TGTGCCAGCAGTTTATCAGGGGGTGGCTATGGCTACACCTTC. Protein sequence: CASSLSGGGYGYTF.

This clone was seen once. This chain links TRBV12-3 or TRBV12-4 with TRBJ1-5; no firm D call. Trimming removed 3 bases from V and 1 base from J, with 4 bases in between. This CDR3 is built from 13 residues. For the CDR3, the DNA is TGTGCCAGCAGTTTCATGAGCAATCAGCCCCAGCATTTT. This sequence encodes CASSFMSNQPQHF.

The V gene is TRBV23-1, the J gene TRBJ2-5, with TRBD1 identical over 10 bases. TRBV23-1 is recorded as an ORF, its role being uncertain. J lost 8 bases, V lost 3 bases, and 3 bases had no gene match. The CDR3 consists of 13 residues. CDR3 residues: CASSQGTGDTQYF. The DNA for the CDR3 is TGCGCCAGCAGTCAGGGGACAGGGGATACCCAGTACTTC.

The rearrangement joins TRBV5-6 to TRBJ2-5, with D uncertain. Germline values: CDR1 SGHDT, CDR2 YYEEEE. Between the trimmed V and J ends, which lost 0 bases and 4 bases, there was a span of 7 bases. There are 13 residues in the CDR3. CDR3 bases: TGTGCCAGCAGCTTGGGACATCGAGAGACCCAGTACTTC. This codes for CASSLGHRETQYF. The full variable domain, with the rest looked up from reference TRBV5-6 and TRBJ2-5, is DAGVTQSPTHLIKTRGQQVTLRCSPKSGHDTVSWYQQALGQGPQFIFQYYEEEERQRGNFPDRFSGHQFPNYSSELNVNALLLGDSALYLCASSLGHRETQYFGPGTRLLVL.

The chain recombines TRBV5-1 with TRBJ2-2, with 7 bases matching TRBD1. Germline CDR1 is SGHRS and CDR2 is YFSETQ. Trimming removed 8 bases from V and 4 bases from J; junction bases left unmatched: 8. The CDR3 has 14 amino acids. CDR3 bases: TGCGCCAGTCAAGAACAGGGGAGCACCGGGGAGCTGTTTTTT. It encodes CASQEQGSTGELFF. The whole variable domain, filled in from reference TRBV5-1 and TRBJ2-2, reads KAGVTQTPRYLIKTRGQQVTLSCSPISGHRSVSWYQQTPGQGLQFLFEYFSETQRNKGNFPGRFSGRQFSNSRSEMNVSTLELGDSALYLCASQEQGSTGELFFGEGSRLTVL.

The chain couples TRBV7-2 to TRBJ2-1; D tentatively fits TRBD1 or TRBD2 (5 bases each). CDR1 is SGHTA, CDR2 FQGNSA, per germline. This CDR3 is 14 amino acids long. The V end lost 2 bases, the J end lost 5 bases, and 10 bases lay between the germline ends. Here the CDR3 reads CASSLLGVNNEQFF. CDR3 bases: TGTGCCAGCAGCTTACTGGGGGTCAACAATGAGCAGTTCTTC.

The chain recombines TRBV5-1 with TRBJ1-3; 9 bases match TRBD1. Germline V gene data show CDR1 as SGHRS and CDR2 as YFSETQ. J lost 3 bases, V lost 3 bases, and 4 bases had no gene match. CDR3 size: 15 residues. CDR3 nucleotide sequence: TGCGCCAGCAGCTATGGACAGGGGCTTGGAAACACCATATATTTT. It specifies CASSYGQGLGNTIYF. The full variable domain, completed using reference TRBV5-1 and TRBJ1-3, is KAGVTQTPRYLIKTRGQQVTLSCSPISGHRSVSWYQQTPGQGLQFLFEYFSETQRNKGNFPGRFSGRQFSNSRSEMNVSTLELGDSALYLCASSYGQGLGNTIYFGEGSWLTVV.

The chain recombines TRBV5-1 with TRBJ1-2; the match to TRBD1 covers 10 bases. Trimming removed 4 bases from V and 3 bases from J; junction bases left unmatched: 12. CDR1 is SGHRS and CDR2 is YFSETQ in the germline V gene. The CDR3 runs to 17 residues. The CDR3 region has the DNA TGCGCCAGCAGCCCTGAGATTTGGGGGACAGGGGACTATGGCTACACCTTC. This sequence encodes CASSPEIWGTGDYGYTF.

This chain connects TRBV2 to TRBJ1-2; 7 bases map to TRBD1. V trimming: 3 bases; J trimming: 2 bases; junction bases outside the gene matches: 0. The CDR3 runs 13 residues. From germline, CDR1 is SNHLY and CDR2 FYNNEI. The CDR3 DNA sequence: TGTGCCAGCAGTGAGGACAGGAACTATGGCTACACCTTC. It is translated as CASSEDRNYGYTF.

This clone was counted once. This chain links TRBV10-3 with TRBJ1-1, with TRBD1 matching 10 bases. CDR3 length: 13 amino acids. Trimming removed 6 bases from V and 10 bases from J; junction bases left unmatched: 8. From germline, CDR1 is ENHRY and CDR2 SYGVKD. CDR3 sequence reads: CAIRDAGTGAAFF. CDR3 coding DNA: TGTGCCATCAGGGACGCCGGGACAGGGGCAGCTTTCTTT.

The CDR3 protein is CAIRGVAGNTIYF. The CDR3 coding sequence is TGTGCCATCAGGGGGGTGGCTGGAAACACCATATATTTT. This sequence joins TRBV10-3 and TRBJ1-3, with D possibly TRBD1 on 5 matching bases. Germline CDR1 and CDR2: ENHRY and SYGVKD. The CDR3 contains 13 residues. V was cut by 6 bases and J by 2 bases, with 8 bases left in between.